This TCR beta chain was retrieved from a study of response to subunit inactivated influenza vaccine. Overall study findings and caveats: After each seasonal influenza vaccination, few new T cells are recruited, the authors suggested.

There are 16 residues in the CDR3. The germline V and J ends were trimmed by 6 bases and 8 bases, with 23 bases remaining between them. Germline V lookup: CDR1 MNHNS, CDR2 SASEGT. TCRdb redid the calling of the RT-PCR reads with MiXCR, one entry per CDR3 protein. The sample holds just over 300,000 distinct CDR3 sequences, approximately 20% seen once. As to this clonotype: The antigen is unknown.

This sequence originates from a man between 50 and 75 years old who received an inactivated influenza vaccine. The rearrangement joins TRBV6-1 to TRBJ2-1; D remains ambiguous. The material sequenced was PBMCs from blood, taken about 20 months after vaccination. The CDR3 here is CASRQKGATPKYEQFF. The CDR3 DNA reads TGTGCCAGCAGACAGAAAGGAGCCACCCCAAAATATGAGCAGTTCTTC.